One sample yielded the 2 T cell receptor beta chains listed below, sequenced in a study of T cells in Graves' hyperthyroidism and ophthalmopathy. From RNA transcripts, TCR beta CDR3 regions were amplified. When the TCR CDR3 underwent first-round RT-PCR, the HTBI primer set was used. TCRdb ran MiXCR on the multiplex PCR reads and lists one entry per CDR3 protein. Of 610,000 or so distinct CDR3 sequences listed, roughly 50% were seen once; the top ten hold 7.5% to 8.5%. Input material: peripheral blood or thyroid tissue (not recorded which). The source of these receptors is a woman aged 18-30 years with Graves' hyperthyroidism.

The CDR3 bases are TGTGCCATCACGGGACGGAACTATGGCTACACCGGGGAGCTGTTTTTT. Translated: CAITGRNYGYTGELFF. The chain carries TRBV10-3 and TRBJ2-2; either TRBD1 or TRBD2 may fit D (5 bases each). The V end was cut by 7 bases, the J end by 3 bases, with 18 bases between. CDR1 is ENHRY, CDR2 SYGVKD, per germline. The CDR3 has 16 residues.

Written as DNA, the CDR3 is TGTGCCATCAGTGAGTCTCCTAGCGGGAGCGCAACCGGGGAGCTGTTTTTT. Translated: CAISESPSGSATGELFF. V usage is TRBV10-3 and J usage is TRBJ2-2; TRBD2 matches 10 bases. With 0 bases clipped from V and 5 bases from J, the junction kept 6 bases outside the gene matches. The CDR3 contains 17 residues. Per the germline V gene, CDR1 is ENHRY and CDR2 is SYGVKD.